This T cell receptor beta chain was profiled in a study of T cells in Graves' hyperthyroidism and ophthalmopathy (dated by TCRdb to the late 2010s). Notes on the research overall: Peripheral blood was collected at initial diagnosis, before any treatment. The study also compared thyroid tissue and blood T-cell repertoires from roughly six Graves' hyperthyroidism patients. TCR Vbeta CDR3 sequencing of some 140 peripheral blood samples (43 ophthalmopathy, 75 or so hyperthyroidism and approximately 17 progressor patients) is reported in the paper. TCR V-J signatures able to tell the groups apart were searched for in a discovery cohort of approximately 95 patients, of whom around 42 had Graves' ophthalmopathy and about 60 had stable Graves' hyperthyroidism. Following sampling, methimazole starting at 30 mg daily was given to hyperthyroidism patients, and high-dose intravenous methylprednisolone was given to ophthalmopathy patients. The 100 or so discovery patients were randomly split 7:3 into training and test sets. Whether ophthalmopathy could be predicted prospectively was tested in an independent validation cohort made up of 18 to 20 hyperthyroidism patients plus 17 patients who later progressed to ophthalmopathy.

Stable Graves' hyperthyroidism was defined as the absence of progression to ophthalmopathy over 18 months of follow-up. Hyperthyroidism patients were newly diagnosed, with disease duration under 2 months, and aged 18 to 65 years. The study excluded patients with uncontrolled infections, other autoimmune diseases, pregnancy or lactation. Diagnoses were established on the basis of clinical symptoms, serum thyroxine and TRAb, thyroid ultrasound, and orbital computed tomography. PBMCs were isolated from 10 ml of fresh peripheral blood by Ficoll-Paque density gradient centrifugation. Trizol reagent was used to extract total RNA, and RNA quality was then checked on an Agilent 2100 Bioanalyzer. Amplification of TCR beta CDR3 regions was carried out from RNA transcripts. For the first round of RT-PCR on the TCR CDR3, the HTBI primer set was used together with the Qiagen OneStep RT-PCR kit. The libraries were constructed in a second round of multiplex PCR and then size-selected and purified. Libraries were sequenced paired-end with 100 bp reads on an Illumina HiSeq2000. In the paper's pipeline: Raw data were processed with SOAPnuke, discarding reads with adapters, uncalled bases, mean Phred below 15, or no exact constant-primer or identifier match. COPE v1.2.5 was used to merge high-quality paired reads, and clonotypes were defined as unique nucleotide sequences. MiTCR v1.1 was used to align clonotypes to the IMGT TRBV, TRBD and TRBJ reference segments. Only V-J combinations with frequency above 0.0001, covering 99.2% of repertoires, were analysed. A TCS score was defined as the ratio of F50 (clonal expansion) to E x V (chaos), with BLOSUM62-based TCRdist applied between CDR3 peptides within each V-J. Welch's t-statistics and random forest reduced several hundred V-J features to about 13, which were used in a naive Bayes classifier (R e1071). The public sequencing data were trimmed at Q25 with fastp and processed into clonotypes with MiXCR by TCRdb, which kept only in-frame beta chains. Rows matching on CDR3 protein sequence are summarized as one entry with the most common DNA and genes. The V and J calls were not made by the authors but by TCRdb's processing. The sample table contains about 620,000 distinct CDR3 sequences; only one count was recorded for around 16% of them. The ten largest clones add up to 3.5% to 4% of the sample.

The study at large found these results: Blood samples also contained most of the expanded thyroid clonotypes (frequency above 0.001), which suggests that blood repertoires may reflect thyroid immune responses. Sample size was not statistically predetermined, and investigators were not blinded to group allocation. During validation, the model predicted progression to ophthalmopathy a median of around 6 months ahead of onset, with almost 71% sensitivity and around 73% specificity. Ophthalmopathy was separated from stable hyperthyroidism by a 13 V-J signature model, with about 88% sensitivity and 81% to 83% specificity obtained in cross-validation and 80%/75% obtained in testing.

This clonotype was found many times. The antigen it recognizes is unknown. Base qualities are missing; no much larger clone stands one base away. Sequencing was done on a sample of blood. The sequence derives from a woman between 25 and 40 years old with Graves' hyperthyroidism.

This receptor has the CDR3 CSAPRLAGEPEQFF. Read as DNA, the sequence is TGCAGTGCTCCTCGACTAGCGGGAGAGCCTGAGCAGTTCTTC. The sequence links TRBV20-1 to TRBJ2-1, and TRBD2 matches 12 of the central bases. The germline V gene (reference sequence) sets CDR1 to DFQATT and CDR2 to SNEGSKA. Relative to germline, V is missing 5 bases and J is missing 9 bases, with 8 bases of the junction outside any gene match. Reading from cysteine to phenylalanine, the CDR3 counts 14 amino acids. CDR3 DNA is the only sequence kept; it has 42 bases, read in frame from the first base.